This is a list of T cell receptor beta chains from one sample in a study of T cells after yellow fever vaccination. A single record per CDR3 protein comes from TCRdb applying MiXCR to the 5' RACE reads. The table has a few hundred thousand distinct CDR3 sequences, 6.9% seen once. The sample here was CD4+ T cells sorted from PBMCs, taken 15 days after the yellow fever booster vaccination. The receptor set was obtained from a man younger than 40 who received the YFV17D yellow fever vaccine. CDR3s include the opening cysteine and the closing phenylalanine or tryptophan. Each record gives: J gene, D gene, clone size, V gene, CDR3 DNA, CDR3 protein. The D gene is left open where the match is weak. Size is omitted from some rows. Given values are once, few, many or a class for expanded clones.

j_gene: TRBJ2-1; d_gene: .; abundance: few; v_gene: TRBV19; CDR3nt: TGTGCCAGTAGTATAGTTCGGGCATCCAGTGAGCAGTTCTTC; CDR3aa: CASSIVRASSEQFF
j_gene: TRBJ1-1; d_gene: .; abundance: .; v_gene: TRBV10-2; CDR3nt: TGCGCCAGCAGTGACAGGGGATACAACACTGAAGCTTTCTTT; CDR3aa: CASSDRGYNTEAFF
j_gene: TRBJ1-6; d_gene: .; abundance: many; v_gene: TRBV20-1; CDR3nt: TGCAGTGCTAGGGGTACCCACGGGTCACCCCTCCACTTT; CDR3aa: CSARGTHGSPLHF
j_gene: TRBJ1-5; d_gene: .; abundance: many; v_gene: TRBV5-5; CDR3nt: TGTGCCAGCAGCTTCGGGGGGCCCAGCAATCAGCCCCAGCATTTT; CDR3aa: CASSFGGPSNQPQHF
j_gene: TRBJ2-1; d_gene: TRBD2; abundance: .; v_gene: TRBV6-5; CDR3nt: TGTGCCAGCACCCCTGGGGTTAGCGGGATTATTTCCTACAATGAGCAGTTCTTC; CDR3aa: CASTPGVSGIISYNEQFF
j_gene: TRBJ1-2; d_gene: .; abundance: .; v_gene: TRBV4-3; CDR3nt: TGCGCCAGCAGCCAAGATTTTCGGGCGCACTCCGCTGGCTACACCTTC; CDR3aa: CASSQDFRAHSAGYTF
j_gene: TRBJ2-1; d_gene: TRBD2; abundance: few; v_gene: TRBV20-1; CDR3nt: TGCAGTGCTAGACCCCAACTAGCGGGAGGCACCTACAATGAGCAGTTCTTC; CDR3aa: CSARPQLAGGTYNEQFF
j_gene: TRBJ1-6; d_gene: .; abundance: few; v_gene: TRBV12-3/TRBV12-4; CDR3nt: TGTGCCAGCCAGGACTTAACTAATTCACCCCTCCACTTT; CDR3aa: CASQDLTNSPLHF
j_gene: TRBJ2-3; d_gene: TRBD2; abundance: .; v_gene: TRBV5-1; CDR3nt: TGCGCCAGCAGCCCCTGGTCCGGAGCGGGAGGGGATACGCAGTATTTT; CDR3aa: CASSPWSGAGGDTQYF
j_gene: TRBJ2-2; d_gene: .; abundance: .; v_gene: TRBV3-1; CDR3nt: TGTGCCAGCAGCCAAGCGGGCCATGCTGGCGGGGAGCTGTTTTTT; CDR3aa: CASSQAGHAGGELFF
j_gene: TRBJ2-1; d_gene: TRBD1; abundance: many; v_gene: TRBV3-1; CDR3nt: TGTGCCAGCAGCCGGACAGGGAAATACAATGAGCAGTTCTTC; CDR3aa: CASSRTGKYNEQFF
j_gene: TRBJ2-7; d_gene: TRBD2; abundance: few; v_gene: TRBV20-1; CDR3nt: TGCAGTGCCTCTAGCGGGAGCTACTACGAGCAGTACTTC; CDR3aa: CSASSGSYYEQYF
j_gene: TRBJ2-5; d_gene: TRBD1; abundance: few; v_gene: TRBV7-7; CDR3nt: TGTGCTAGCAGCCTATCCTCCGGGACAGGGAGAGAGACCCAGTACTTC; CDR3aa: CASSLSSGTGRETQYF
j_gene: TRBJ2-7; d_gene: .; abundance: few; v_gene: TRBV29-1; CDR3nt: TGCAGCGCACCAACCCGCCAGAGCTCCTACGAGCAGTACTTC; CDR3aa: CSAPTRQSSYEQYF
j_gene: TRBJ2-3; d_gene: .; abundance: few; v_gene: TRBV2; CDR3nt: TGTGCCAGCAGTGAAAGGCCGGACACAGATACGCAGTATTTT; CDR3aa: CASSERPDTDTQYF
j_gene: TRBJ2-7; d_gene: TRBD1; abundance: few; v_gene: TRBV5-4; CDR3nt: TGTGCCAGCAGCGCGGACAGGCCGCGTGGGACCGAGCAGTACTTC; CDR3aa: CASSADRPRGTEQYF
j_gene: TRBJ2-7; d_gene: .; abundance: few; v_gene: TRBV6-5; CDR3nt: TGTGCCAGCACCCCGATAGGGGGGCCTTCCTACGAGCAGTACTTC; CDR3aa: CASTPIGGPSYEQYF